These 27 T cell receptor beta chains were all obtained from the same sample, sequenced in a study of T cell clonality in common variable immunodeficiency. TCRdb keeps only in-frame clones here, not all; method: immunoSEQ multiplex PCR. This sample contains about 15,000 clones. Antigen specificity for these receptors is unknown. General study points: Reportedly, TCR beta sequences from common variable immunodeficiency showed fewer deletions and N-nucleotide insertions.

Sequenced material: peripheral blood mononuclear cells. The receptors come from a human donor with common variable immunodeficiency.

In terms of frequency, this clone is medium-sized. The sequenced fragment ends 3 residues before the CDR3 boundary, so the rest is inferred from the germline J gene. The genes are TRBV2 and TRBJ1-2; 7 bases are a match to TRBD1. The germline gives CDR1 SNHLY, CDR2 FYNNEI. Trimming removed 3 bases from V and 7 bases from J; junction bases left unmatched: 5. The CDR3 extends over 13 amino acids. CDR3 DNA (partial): TGTGCCAGCAGTGACAGGGGGGACCGTGGC. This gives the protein CASSDRGDRG. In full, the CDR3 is CASSDRGDRGYTF. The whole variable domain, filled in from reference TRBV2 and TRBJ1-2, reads EPEVTQTPSHQVTQMGQEVILRCVPISNHLYFYWYRQILGQKVEFLVSFYNNEISEKSEIFDDQFSVERPDGSNFTLKIRSTKLEDSAMYFCASSDRGDRGYTFGSGTRLTVV.

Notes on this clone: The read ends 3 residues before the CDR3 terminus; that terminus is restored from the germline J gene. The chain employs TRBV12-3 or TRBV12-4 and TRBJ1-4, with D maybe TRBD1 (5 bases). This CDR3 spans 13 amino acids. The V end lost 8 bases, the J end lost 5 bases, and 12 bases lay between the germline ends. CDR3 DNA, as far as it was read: TGTGCCAGCGGAAGCGCAGGGAATGAAAAA. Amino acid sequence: CASGSAGNEK. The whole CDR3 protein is CASGSAGNEKLFF.

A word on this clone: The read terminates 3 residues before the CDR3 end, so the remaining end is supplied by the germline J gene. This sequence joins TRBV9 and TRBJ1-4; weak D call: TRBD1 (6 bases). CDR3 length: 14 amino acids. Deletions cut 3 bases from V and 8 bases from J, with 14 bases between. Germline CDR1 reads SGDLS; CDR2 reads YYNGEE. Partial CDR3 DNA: TGTGCCAGCAGCGCAATAGGGGGAGAAGAAAAA. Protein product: CASSAIGGEEK. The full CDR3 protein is CASSAIGGEEKLFF.

The CDR3 region is CASRQTGYGNQPQHF. The DNA read from the CDR3 is TGTGCCAGCAGACAAACAGGGTACGGCAATCAGCCC. The genes are TRBV12-3 or TRBV12-4 and TRBJ1-5, with D possibly matching TRBD1 (6 bases). From the germline J gene comes the end of the CDR3, since the read stops 3 residues before it. V was pared by 6 bases and J by 2 bases, with 14 bases between. The CDR3 extends over 15 amino acids.

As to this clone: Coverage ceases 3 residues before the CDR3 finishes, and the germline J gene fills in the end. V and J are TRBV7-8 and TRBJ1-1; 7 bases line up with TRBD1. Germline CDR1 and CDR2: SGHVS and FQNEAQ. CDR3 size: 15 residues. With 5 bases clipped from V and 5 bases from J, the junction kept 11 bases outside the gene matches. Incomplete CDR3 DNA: TGTGCCAGCAGCCTTCCTTCACAGGGGACAACTGAA. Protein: CASSLPSQGTTE. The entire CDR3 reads CASSLPSQGTTEAFF.

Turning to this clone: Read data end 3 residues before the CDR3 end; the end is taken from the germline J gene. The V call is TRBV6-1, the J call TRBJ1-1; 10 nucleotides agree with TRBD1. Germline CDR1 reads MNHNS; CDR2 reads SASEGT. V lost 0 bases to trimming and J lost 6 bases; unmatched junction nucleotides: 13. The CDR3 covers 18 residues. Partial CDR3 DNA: TGTGCCAGCAGTGAAGCGTTGACAGGGGGCGACCTTAAGCCTGAA. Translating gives CASSEALTGGDLKPE. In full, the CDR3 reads CASSEALTGGDLKPEAFF.

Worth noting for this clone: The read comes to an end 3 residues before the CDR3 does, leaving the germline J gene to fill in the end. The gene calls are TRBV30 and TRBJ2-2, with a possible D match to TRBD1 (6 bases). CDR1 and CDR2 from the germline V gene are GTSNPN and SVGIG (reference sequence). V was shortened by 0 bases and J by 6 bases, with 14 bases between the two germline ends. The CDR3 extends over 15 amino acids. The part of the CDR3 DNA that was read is TGTGCCTGGAGTGTGTCGAAGGGGGTCTCCGGGGAG. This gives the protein CAWSVSKGVSGE. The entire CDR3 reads CAWSVSKGVSGELFF.

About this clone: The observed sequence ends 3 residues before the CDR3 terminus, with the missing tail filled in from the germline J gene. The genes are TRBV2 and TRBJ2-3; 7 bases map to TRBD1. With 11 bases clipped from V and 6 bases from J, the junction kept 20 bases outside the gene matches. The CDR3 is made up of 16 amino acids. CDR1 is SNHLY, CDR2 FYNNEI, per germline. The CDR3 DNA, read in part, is TGTGCCGCCGTTAAAGGAGAAGGGGGCGCCGGGGATACG. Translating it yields CAAVKGEGGAGDT. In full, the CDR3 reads CAAVKGEGGAGDTQYF.

Here the CDR3 reads CASSSTSGRDTQYF. The CDR3 bases that were read are TGTGCCAGCAGCTCGACTAGCGGGAGAGATACG. The genes are TRBV6-2 or TRBV6-3 and TRBJ2-3; 12 nucleotides agree with TRBD2. The read halts 3 residues ahead of the CDR3 end, with the missing end drawn from the germline J gene. This CDR3 comprises 14 residues. J lost 5 bases, V lost 6 bases, and 3 bases had no gene match. The germline V gene encodes CDR1 MNHEY and CDR2 SVGEGT.

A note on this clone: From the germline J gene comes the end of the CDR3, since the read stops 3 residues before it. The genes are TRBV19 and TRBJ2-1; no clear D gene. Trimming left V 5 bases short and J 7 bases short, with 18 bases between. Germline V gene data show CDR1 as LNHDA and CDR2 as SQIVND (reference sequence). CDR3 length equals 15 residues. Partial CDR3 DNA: TGTGCCAGTAGTCTGGCCGCCCACCCCCGAAATGAG. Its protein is CASSLAAHPRNE. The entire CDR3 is CASSLAAHPRNEQFF. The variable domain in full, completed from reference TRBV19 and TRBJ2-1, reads DGGITQSPKYLFRKEGQNVTLSCEQNLNHDAMYWYRQDPGQGLRLIYYSQIVNDFQKGDIAEGYSVSREKKESFPLTVTSAQKNPTAFYLCASSLAAHPRNEQFFGPGTRLTVL.

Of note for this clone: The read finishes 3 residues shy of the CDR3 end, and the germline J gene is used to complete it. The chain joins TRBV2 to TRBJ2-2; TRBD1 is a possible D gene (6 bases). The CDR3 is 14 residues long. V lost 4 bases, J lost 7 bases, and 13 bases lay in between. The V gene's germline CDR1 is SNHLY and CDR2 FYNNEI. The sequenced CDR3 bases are TGTGCCAGCAGTGCACAGGGCGGCGGCGGGGAG. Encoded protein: CASSAQGGGGE. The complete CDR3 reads CASSAQGGGGELFF.

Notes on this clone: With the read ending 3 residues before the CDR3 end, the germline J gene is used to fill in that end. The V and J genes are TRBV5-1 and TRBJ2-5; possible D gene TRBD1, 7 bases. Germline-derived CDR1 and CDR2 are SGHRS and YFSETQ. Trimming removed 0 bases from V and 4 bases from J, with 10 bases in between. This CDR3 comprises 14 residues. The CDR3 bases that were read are TGCGCCAGCAGCTTGGGTCAGGGGGGAGAGACC. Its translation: CASSLGQGGET. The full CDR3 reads CASSLGQGGETQYF.

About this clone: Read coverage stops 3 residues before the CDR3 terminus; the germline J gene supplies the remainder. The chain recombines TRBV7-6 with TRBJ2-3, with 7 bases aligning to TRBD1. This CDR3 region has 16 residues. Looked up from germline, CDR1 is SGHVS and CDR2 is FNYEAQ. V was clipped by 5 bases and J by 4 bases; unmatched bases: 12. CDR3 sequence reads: CASSPSTGFIADTQYF. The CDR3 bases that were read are TGTGCCAGCAGCCCCTCGACAGGGTTTATTGCAGATACG.

The covered CDR3 bases are TGTGCCAGTAGTATAGCAGGGATTCAGCCC. Amino acid sequence: CASSIAGIQP. The whole CDR3 is CASSIAGIQPQHF. The chain recombines TRBV19 with TRBJ1-5, with D possibly matching TRBD1 (5 bases). The read gets to within 3 residues of the CDR3 end, and the germline J gene fills in the rest. This CDR3 region has 13 residues. Trimming cost V 1 base and J 6 bases, with 7 bases left between them. CDR1 LNHDA and CDR2 SQIVND come from the germline V gene (reference sequence).

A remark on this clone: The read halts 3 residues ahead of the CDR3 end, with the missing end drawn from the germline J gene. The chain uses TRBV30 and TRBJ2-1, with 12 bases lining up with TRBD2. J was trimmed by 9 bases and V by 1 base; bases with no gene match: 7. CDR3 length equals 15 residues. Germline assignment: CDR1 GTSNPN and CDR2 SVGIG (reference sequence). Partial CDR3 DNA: TGTGCCTGGAGTGGACTAGCGGGAGTCGTGGTTGAG. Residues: CAWSGLAGVVVE. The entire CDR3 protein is CAWSGLAGVVVEQFF.

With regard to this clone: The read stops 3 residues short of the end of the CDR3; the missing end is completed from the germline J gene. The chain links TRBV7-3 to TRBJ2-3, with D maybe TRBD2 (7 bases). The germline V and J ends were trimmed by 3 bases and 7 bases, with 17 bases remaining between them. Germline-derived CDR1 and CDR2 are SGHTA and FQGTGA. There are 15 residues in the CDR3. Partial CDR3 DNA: TGTGCCAGCAGCTTGGTGGGGGGGGCTGCCTATACG. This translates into CASSLVGGAAYT. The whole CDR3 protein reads CASSLVGGAAYTQYF. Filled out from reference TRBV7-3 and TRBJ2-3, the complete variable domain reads GAGVSQTPSNKVTEKGKYVELRCDPISGHTALYWYRQSLGQGPEFLIYFQGTGAADDSGLPNDRFFAVRPEGSVSTLKIQRTERGDSAVYLCASSLVGGAAYTQYFGPGTRLTVL.

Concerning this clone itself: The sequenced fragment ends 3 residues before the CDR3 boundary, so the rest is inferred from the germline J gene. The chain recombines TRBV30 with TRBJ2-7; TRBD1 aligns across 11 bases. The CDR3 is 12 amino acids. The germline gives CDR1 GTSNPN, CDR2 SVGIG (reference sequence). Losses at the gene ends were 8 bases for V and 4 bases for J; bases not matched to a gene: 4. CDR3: CAGRDRGYEQYF. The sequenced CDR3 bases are TGTGCCGGTCGGGACAGGGGGTACGAG.

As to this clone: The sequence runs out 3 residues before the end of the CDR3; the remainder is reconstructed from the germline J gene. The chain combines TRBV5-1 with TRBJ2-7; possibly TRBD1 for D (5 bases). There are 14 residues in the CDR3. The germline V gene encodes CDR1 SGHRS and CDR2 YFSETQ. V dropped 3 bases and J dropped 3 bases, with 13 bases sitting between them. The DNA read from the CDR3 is TGCGCCAGCAGCTCGGACAATTCAGACTACGAG. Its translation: CASSSDNSDYE. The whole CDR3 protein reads CASSSDNSDYEQYF.

Partial CDR3 DNA: TGTGCCAGCAGCTTGAACAGCCTCTACGAG. This gives the protein CASSLNSLYE. The entire CDR3 protein is CASSLNSLYEQYF. This chain uses TRBV5-6 with TRBJ2-7; D is uncertain. The read comes to an end 3 residues before the CDR3 does, leaving the germline J gene to fill in the end. This CDR3 has 13 amino acids. Germline V gene sequence: CDR1 SGHDT, CDR2 YYEEEE. V lost 1 base and J lost 3, with 8 bases in between.

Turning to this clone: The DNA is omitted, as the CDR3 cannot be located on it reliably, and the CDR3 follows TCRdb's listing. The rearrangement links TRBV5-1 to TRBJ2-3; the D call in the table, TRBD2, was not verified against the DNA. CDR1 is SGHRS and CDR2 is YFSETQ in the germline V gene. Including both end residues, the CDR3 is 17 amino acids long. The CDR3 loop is CASSILGSAGITDTQYF.

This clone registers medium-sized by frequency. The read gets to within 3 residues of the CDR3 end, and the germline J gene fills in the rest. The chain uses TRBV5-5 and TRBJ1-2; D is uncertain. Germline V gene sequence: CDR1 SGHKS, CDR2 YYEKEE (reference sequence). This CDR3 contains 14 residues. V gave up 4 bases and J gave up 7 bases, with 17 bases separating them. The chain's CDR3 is CASSTPGQKVGYTF. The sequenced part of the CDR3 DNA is TGTGCCAGCAGCACGCCGGGTCAGAAGGTTGGC. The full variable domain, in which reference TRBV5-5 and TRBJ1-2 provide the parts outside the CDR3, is DAGVTQSPTHLIKTRGQQVTLRCSPISGHKSVSWYQQVLGQGPQFIFQYYEKEERGRGNFPDRFSARQFPNYSSELNVNALLLGDSALYLCASSTPGQKVGYTFGSGTRLTVV.

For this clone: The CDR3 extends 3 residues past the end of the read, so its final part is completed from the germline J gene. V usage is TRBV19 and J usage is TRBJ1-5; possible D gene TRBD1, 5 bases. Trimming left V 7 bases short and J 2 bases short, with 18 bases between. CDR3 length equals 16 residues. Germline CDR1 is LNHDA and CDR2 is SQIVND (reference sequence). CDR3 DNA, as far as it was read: TGTGCCAGTATGGGGCACCCCGGTTTTGGCAATCAGCCC. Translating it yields CASMGHPGFGNQP. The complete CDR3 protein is CASMGHPGFGNQPQHF. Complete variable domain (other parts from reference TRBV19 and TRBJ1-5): DGGITQSPKYLFRKEGQNVTLSCEQNLNHDAMYWYRQDPGQGLRLIYYSQIVNDFQKGDIAEGYSVSREKKESFPLTVTSAQKNPTAFYLCASMGHPGFGNQPQHFGDGTRLSIL.

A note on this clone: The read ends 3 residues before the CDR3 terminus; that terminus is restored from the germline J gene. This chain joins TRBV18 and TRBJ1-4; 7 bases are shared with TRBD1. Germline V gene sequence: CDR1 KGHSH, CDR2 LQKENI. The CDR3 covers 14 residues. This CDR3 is CASSPNWDSPKLFF. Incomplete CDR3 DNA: TGTGCCAGCTCACCGAACTGGGACAGCCCCAAA. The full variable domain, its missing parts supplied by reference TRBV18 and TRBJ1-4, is NAGVMQNPRHLVRRRGQEARLRCSPMKGHSHVYWYRQLPEEGLKFMVYLQKENIIDESGMPKERFSAEFPKEGPSILRIQQVVRGDSAAYFCASSPNWDSPKLFFGSGTQLSVL.

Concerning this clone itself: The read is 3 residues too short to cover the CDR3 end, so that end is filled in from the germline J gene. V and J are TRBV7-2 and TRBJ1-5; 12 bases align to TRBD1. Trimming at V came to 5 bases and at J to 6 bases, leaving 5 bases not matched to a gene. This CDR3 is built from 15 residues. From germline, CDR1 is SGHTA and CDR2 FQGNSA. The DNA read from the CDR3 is TGTGCCAGCAGCCAGGGACAGGGGGCTTTTCAGCCC. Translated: CASSQGQGAFQP. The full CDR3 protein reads CASSQGQGAFQPQHF.

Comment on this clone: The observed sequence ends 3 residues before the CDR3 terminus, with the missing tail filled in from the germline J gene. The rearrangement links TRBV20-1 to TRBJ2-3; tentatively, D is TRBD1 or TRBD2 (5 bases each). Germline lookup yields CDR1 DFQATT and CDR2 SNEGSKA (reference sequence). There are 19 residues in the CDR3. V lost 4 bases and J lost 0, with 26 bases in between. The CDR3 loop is CSAIRPVGQGESSTDTQYF. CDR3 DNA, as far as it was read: TGCAGTGCTATACGGCCGGTTGGGCAGGGAGAATCTAGCACAGATACG.

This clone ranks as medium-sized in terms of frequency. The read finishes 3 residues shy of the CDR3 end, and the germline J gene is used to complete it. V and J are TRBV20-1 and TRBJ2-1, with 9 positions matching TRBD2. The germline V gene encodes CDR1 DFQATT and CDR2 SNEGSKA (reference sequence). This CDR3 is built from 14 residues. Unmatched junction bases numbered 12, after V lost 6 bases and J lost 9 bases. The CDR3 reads CSAPLGGGASEQFF. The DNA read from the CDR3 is TGCAGTGCCCCGCTGGGCGGGGGGGCAAGTGAG.

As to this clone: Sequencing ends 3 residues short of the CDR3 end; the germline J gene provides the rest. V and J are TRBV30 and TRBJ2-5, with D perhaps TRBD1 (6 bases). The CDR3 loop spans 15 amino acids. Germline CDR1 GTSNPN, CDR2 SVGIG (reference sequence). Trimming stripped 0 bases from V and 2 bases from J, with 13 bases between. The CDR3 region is CAWSVGQGLQETQYF. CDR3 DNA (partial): TGTGCCTGGAGTGTGGGGCAGGGGTTGCAAGAGACC.